This section outlines one T cell receptor beta chain sequence together with its context. Its specificity is unknown. The study ran its PCR with 60 Vbeta and 13 Jbeta primers. Authors' data handling: About 10 million of some 80 million unique TCR beta chains were shared, per a later count. Using immunoSEQ multiplex PCR, the repertoire was profiled, and TCRdb retains in-frame clones only, with some absent. Clone size and the V and J calls come from that table; the DNA yielded D and trimming. The table shows 170,000 or so clones, with 75% occurring only once. The record originates from a study of cytomegalovirus exposure and HLA in healthy donors. Study-level findings and limits: It was reported that TCR beta sequences correctly inferred the HLA-A and HLA-B alleles for most subjects. Cytomegalovirus status, reportedly, was diagnosed with high specificity and sensitivity by the classifier.

J gave up 0 bases and V 7 bases, and 5 bases lay outside the gene matches. The CDR3 has 14 amino acids. Per the germline V gene, CDR1 is MDHEN and CDR2 is SYDVKM. Material: PBMCs. The V and J genes are TRBV28 and TRBJ1-2; 7 bases fit TRBD1. The sequence was obtained from a male donor in good health and CMV-seronegative. The CDR3 is CASKPGTANYGYTF. The CDR3 bases are TGTGCCAGCAAACCCGGGACAGCTAACTATGGCTACACCTTC.